These T cell receptor beta chains were read from a single sample in a study of human T cells and chemical hapten exposure. TCRdb passed the RACE reads through MiXCR, listing each CDR3 protein once. The sample lists 35,000 to 45,000 distinct CDR3 sequences, approximately 12% occurring once. The material sequenced was whole blood, taken in connection with sensitization to the hapten diphenylcyclopropenone (DPC). The receptors originated from a woman in her thirties or forties with alopecia areata. Some clones in this sample may be carry-over from other donors' samples. Both conserved end residues are part of each CDR3. Fields, in order: D gene, J gene, V gene, clone size, CDR3 DNA, CDR3 protein. A D gene is named only where the DNA matches it firmly. Clone sizes are given selectively: once, few, many, or a class where the clone is expanded.

d_gene: -
j_gene: TRBJ2-1
v_gene: TRBV28
abundance: few
CDR3nt: TGTGCCAGCAGTTTACCGGGGTCAGGCTACAATGAGCAGTTCTTC
CDR3aa: CASSLPGSGYNEQFF

d_gene: -
j_gene: TRBJ1-5
v_gene: TRBV7-8
abundance: -
CDR3nt: TGTGCCAGCAGTCCGAGCCTCGGGAATCAGCCCCAGCATTTT
CDR3aa: CASSPSLGNQPQHF

d_gene: TRBD1
j_gene: TRBJ1-6
v_gene: TRBV7-8
abundance: -
CDR3nt: TGTGCCAGCAGCTTAGGACAGGGGGCCAATTCACCCCTCCACTTT
CDR3aa: CASSLGQGANSPLHF

d_gene: -
j_gene: TRBJ1-1
v_gene: TRBV6-2/TRBV6-3
abundance: -
CDR3nt: TGTGCCAGCAGTGACAGATTTGAAGCTTTCTTT
CDR3aa: CASSDRFEAFF

d_gene: TRBD2
j_gene: TRBJ2-7
v_gene: TRBV20-1
abundance: -
CDR3nt: TGCAGTGCTAGTAGGGAGGGCTCCTACGAGCAGTACTTC
CDR3aa: CSASREGSYEQYF

d_gene: TRBD2
j_gene: TRBJ2-1
v_gene: TRBV7-3
abundance: few
CDR3nt: TGTGCCAGCAGCCCAAGGAGCGGGAGTATCAATGAGCAGTTCTTC
CDR3aa: CASSPRSGSINEQFF

d_gene: -
j_gene: TRBJ1-6
v_gene: TRBV5-6
abundance: -
CDR3nt: TGTGCCAGCAGCTTGGTGGGGGGGCGTAATTCACCCCTCCACTTT
CDR3aa: CASSLVGGRNSPLHF

d_gene: -
j_gene: TRBJ2-7
v_gene: TRBV6-2/TRBV6-3
abundance: -
CDR3nt: TGTGCCAGCAGTTACCCTGGCGGGGCGTTGTACTTC
CDR3aa: CASSYPGGALYF

d_gene: -
j_gene: TRBJ2-2
v_gene: TRBV20-1
abundance: -
CDR3nt: TGCAGTGCACGGACCGCGAACACCGGGGAGCTGTTTTTT
CDR3aa: CSARTANTGELFF

d_gene: -
j_gene: TRBJ2-7
v_gene: TRBV27
abundance: -
CDR3nt: TGTGCCAGCAGCCGAAATGAGGGCGGTTACGAGCAGTACTTC
CDR3aa: CASSRNEGGYEQYF

d_gene: -
j_gene: TRBJ2-3
v_gene: TRBV6-2/TRBV6-3
abundance: -
CDR3nt: TGTGCCAGCAGACCCGGGGGCGGGGGAGATACGCAGTATTTT
CDR3aa: CASRPGGGGDTQYF

d_gene: TRBD1
j_gene: TRBJ1-4
v_gene: TRBV28
abundance: few
CDR3nt: TGTGCCAGCAGTAACTCCGGGACAGGGAAGGAAAAACTGTTTTTT
CDR3aa: CASSNSGTGKEKLFF

d_gene: TRBD1
j_gene: TRBJ1-6
v_gene: TRBV12-3/TRBV12-4
abundance: many
CDR3nt: TGTGCCAGCAGTCCGCGACAGGGGCCTTCACCCCTCCACTTT
CDR3aa: CASSPRQGPSPLHF

d_gene: -
j_gene: TRBJ2-7
v_gene: TRBV6-2/TRBV6-3
abundance: few
CDR3nt: TGTGCCAGCAGTGGATCTAGCTACGAGCAGTACTTC
CDR3aa: CASSGSSYEQYF

d_gene: -
j_gene: TRBJ2-5
v_gene: TRBV6-6
abundance: many
CDR3nt: TGTGCCAGCAGCACTTTCGGCCCCAGGACCCAGTACTTC
CDR3aa: CASSTFGPRTQYF

d_gene: TRBD2
j_gene: TRBJ2-3
v_gene: TRBV4-2
abundance: -
CDR3nt: TGTGCCAGCAGCCAAGTTCCCCCCTCAGCGGGAGGGACAGATACGCAGTATTTT
CDR3aa: CASSQVPPSAGGTDTQYF

d_gene: -
j_gene: TRBJ1-5
v_gene: TRBV4-1
abundance: few
CDR3nt: TGCGCCAGCAGCCAAACGACGGCTTATAGCAATCAGCCCCAGCATTTT
CDR3aa: CASSQTTAYSNQPQHF

d_gene: -
j_gene: TRBJ1-6
v_gene: TRBV19
abundance: many
CDR3nt: TGTGCCAGTAGTACCAGCTCCTATAATTCACCCCTCCACTTT
CDR3aa: CASSTSSYNSPLHF

d_gene: TRBD1
j_gene: TRBJ1-5
v_gene: TRBV4-3
abundance: few
CDR3nt: TGCGCCAGCAGCCAAGGCAGGGGGTCTGGGGATCAGCCCCAGCATTTT
CDR3aa: CASSQGRGSGDQPQHF

d_gene: -
j_gene: TRBJ1-1
v_gene: TRBV7-9
abundance: -
CDR3nt: TGTGCCAGCAGCAGGGATTACACTGAAGCTTTCTTT
CDR3aa: CASSRDYTEAFF

d_gene: -
j_gene: TRBJ1-4
v_gene: TRBV10-3
abundance: -
CDR3nt: TGTGCCATCAGTGAGGACGGAGTTAATGAAAAACTGTTTTTT
CDR3aa: CAISEDGVNEKLFF

d_gene: -
j_gene: TRBJ2-5
v_gene: TRBV10-3
abundance: -
CDR3nt: TGTGCCATCAGTGCCCCAGGCCGAGAGACCCAGTACTTC
CDR3aa: CAISAPGRETQYF

d_gene: -
j_gene: TRBJ2-3
v_gene: TRBV20-1
abundance: -
CDR3nt: TGCAGTGCTAGTATGGCGACCTTCACAGATACGCAGTATTTT
CDR3aa: CSASMATFTDTQYF

d_gene: TRBD1
j_gene: TRBJ2-7
v_gene: TRBV29-1
abundance: few
CDR3nt: TGCAGCGTTGAAGTTTGGAACACCGACAGGGGGTCCTACGAGCAGTACTTC
CDR3aa: CSVEVWNTDRGSYEQYF

d_gene: TRBD1
j_gene: TRBJ1-4
v_gene: TRBV10-1
abundance: many
CDR3nt: TGCGCCAGCAGTGCCGGGACAGGGAATGAAAAACTGTTTTTT
CDR3aa: CASSAGTGNEKLFF

d_gene: -
j_gene: TRBJ2-4
v_gene: TRBV28
abundance: -
CDR3nt: TGTGCCAGCAGTCCCCCGGGGGGCGGCCTGCAGTACTTC
CDR3aa: CASSPPGGGLQYF

d_gene: -
j_gene: TRBJ1-2
v_gene: TRBV21-1
abundance: many
CDR3nt: TGTGCCAGCAGCAAAGTAGGGGCGAGTGGCTACACCTTC
CDR3aa: CASSKVGASGYTF

d_gene: TRBD2
j_gene: TRBJ2-1
v_gene: TRBV14
abundance: few
CDR3nt: TGTGCCAGCAGCCAACCTGGACTAGCGGGAGGGAATGAGCAGTTCTTC
CDR3aa: CASSQPGLAGGNEQFF

d_gene: -
j_gene: TRBJ2-3
v_gene: TRBV7-9
abundance: few
CDR3nt: TGTGCCAGCAGCTTAGGGGCCCGCACAGATACGCAGTATTTT
CDR3aa: CASSLGARTDTQYF

d_gene: TRBD1
j_gene: TRBJ1-5
v_gene: TRBV28
abundance: -
CDR3nt: TGTGCCAGCATCAGAGGGACAGGGATTCAGCCCCAGCATTTT
CDR3aa: CASIRGTGIQPQHF

d_gene: -
j_gene: TRBJ2-1
v_gene: TRBV28
abundance: -
CDR3nt: TGTGCCAGCAGTCCTCTCCGGGGGAGCTCCTACAATGAGCAGTTCTTC
CDR3aa: CASSPLRGSSYNEQFF

d_gene: -
j_gene: TRBJ2-7
v_gene: TRBV18
abundance: few
CDR3nt: TGTGCCAGCTCCCTAACCCTAGCAAGCTGGGAGCAGTACTTC
CDR3aa: CASSLTLASWEQYF

d_gene: TRBD1
j_gene: TRBJ2-2
v_gene: TRBV3-1
abundance: many
CDR3nt: TGTGCCAGCAGCCAACGGGACAGCAACACCGGGGAGCTGTTTTTT
CDR3aa: CASSQRDSNTGELFF

d_gene: -
j_gene: TRBJ1-1
v_gene: TRBV7-2
abundance: -
CDR3nt: TGTGCCAGCAGCTGGTCCCAGAACACTGAAGCTTTCTTT
CDR3aa: CASSWSQNTEAFF

d_gene: -
j_gene: TRBJ1-3
v_gene: TRBV6-5
abundance: -
CDR3nt: TGTGCCAGCAGTTCGGGCTTTGGAAACACCATATATTTT
CDR3aa: CASSSGFGNTIYF

d_gene: -
j_gene: TRBJ2-4
v_gene: TRBV20-1
abundance: -
CDR3nt: TGCAGTGCTAGAGCCCCTGACAGCACGCACATTCAGTACTTC
CDR3aa: CSARAPDSTHIQYF

d_gene: -
j_gene: TRBJ2-7
v_gene: TRBV7-9
abundance: many
CDR3nt: TGTGCCAGCAGCCCGGGACATGCCCCCTACGAGCAGTACTTC
CDR3aa: CASSPGHAPYEQYF